This entry lists 17 T cell receptor beta chains sequenced from one sample in a study of cytomegalovirus exposure and HLA in healthy donors. Vbeta (60) and Jbeta (13) primers were used in the PCR. Only in-frame clones appear in the TCRdb table, and some are missing; sequencing was by immunoSEQ multiplex PCR. Of about 200,000 clones listed, roughly 80% are singletons. The sample comprised PBMCs. These receptors came from a man aged 25-45 years in good health and CMV-seronegative.

For this clone: Its ends do not fully match the called genes, so a read error is possible. The genes are TRBV7-9 and TRBJ1-2; no clear D. The CDR3 is 13 amino acids. Germline V CDR1 and CDR2: SEHNR, FQNEAQ (reference sequence). The DNA for the CDR3 is TGTTCCAGCAGCCCCGGCGGAGTCTATGGCTACACCTTC. Translating gives CSSSPGGVYGYTF.

V and J are TRBV6-5 and TRBJ2-7, with D perhaps matching TRBD1 (6 bases). V was trimmed by 2 bases and J by 7 bases, leaving 9 bases between them. This CDR3 is 12 amino acids long. Germline V gene data show CDR1 as MNHEY and CDR2 as SVGAGI. CDR3 in DNA: TGTGCCAGCAGTTACCTAGGGGGAGAGCAGTACTTC. This translates into CASSYLGGEQYF.

This rearrangement joins TRBV9 to TRBJ1-2; D might be TRBD1 (6 bases). Germline CDR1 is SGDLS and CDR2 is YYNGEE. The CDR3 length is 14 residues. Deletions cut 4 bases from V and 11 bases from J, with 21 bases between. CDR3 bases: TGTGCCAGCAGCCTGGGGAGGGGGGTCTTGGGATACACCTTC. Its translation: CASSLGRGVLGYTF.

V usage is TRBV19 and J usage is TRBJ2-7, with a tentative D call TRBD1 (8 bases). Trimming took 5 bases from V and 2 from J, leaving 19 bases between them. This CDR3 has 16 residues. Germline V gives CDR1 LNHDA, CDR2 SQIVND (reference sequence). The CDR3 reads CASSPGGQVRTYEQYF. DNA of the CDR3: TGTGCCAGTAGTCCGGGGGGACAGGTCAGGACCTACGAGCAGTACTTC.

This chain connects TRBV6-5 to TRBJ1-6; D might be TRBD1 (5 bases). The germline V gene has CDR1 MNHEY and CDR2 SVGAGI. V was clipped by 7 bases and J by 7 bases, with 11 bases between them. The length of the CDR3 is 13 residues. Written as DNA, the CDR3 is TGTGCCAGCAATGGGGGACTCAATTCACCCCTCCACTTT. It is translated as CASNGGLNSPLHF.

The chain has TRBV4-1 and TRBJ2-2; D is perhaps TRBD1 (6 bases). This CDR3 is built from 14 residues. V shed 7 bases and J shed 6 bases, with 15 bases lying between them. CDR1 and CDR2 from the germline V gene are MGHRA and YSYEKL. The chain's CDR3 is CASTRWWGPGELFF. CDR3 nucleotides: TGCGCCAGCACCCGATGGTGGGGGCCCGGGGAGCTGTTTTTT.

The chain employs TRBV2 and TRBJ1-1, with a weak D call TRBD1 (5 bases). V was trimmed by 5 bases and J by 6 bases, leaving 13 bases between them. The CDR3 is made up of 13 amino acids. Per the germline V gene, CDR1 is SNHLY and CDR2 is FYNNEI. In nucleotides, the CDR3 is TGTGCCAGCAGTTGGAGGGGAAGGGCTGAAGCTTTCTTT. Translating gives CASSWRGRAEAFF.

The rearrangement joins TRBV18 to TRBJ1-1, with a weak D call TRBD1 (6 bases). The germline gives CDR1 KGHSH, CDR2 LQKENI. The CDR3 extends over 15 amino acids. Trimming removed 3 bases at V and 6 bases at J, with 17 bases between. CDR3 region: CASSPGGGLGAEAFF. For the CDR3, the DNA is TGTGCCAGCTCACCGGGCGGGGGGCTAGGGGCTGAAGCTTTCTTT.

V and J are TRBV18 and TRBJ1-3, with D tentatively TRBD1 (6 bases). The V end lost 6 bases, the J end lost 1 base, and 16 bases lay between the germline ends. Germline loops: CDR1 KGHSH, CDR2 LQKENI. The CDR3 runs 16 residues. DNA of the CDR3: TGTGCCAGCTCTCGGAACAGGGAAGGTTCTGGAAACACCATATATTTT. It specifies CASSRNREGSGNTIYF.

V usage is TRBV5-1 and J usage is TRBJ2-3, with TRBD2 matching over 8 bases. This CDR3 spans 15 amino acids. The germline CDR1 and CDR2 sequences are SGHRS and YFSETQ. The V segment lost 4 bases and the J segment 2 bases; nucleotides outside the gene matches: 6. CDR3: CASSLPGLATDTQYF. CDR3 nucleotide sequence: TGCGCCAGCAGCCTCCCCGGACTAGCCACAGATACGCAGTATTTT.

The chain uses TRBV28 and TRBJ2-7; a possible D gene is TRBD1 (6 bases). The V gene lost 6 bases and the J gene lost 5 bases, with 17 bases spanning the gap. The CDR3 runs 14 residues. Germline assignment: CDR1 MDHEN and CDR2 SYDVKM. The DNA for the CDR3 is TGTGCCAGCAGCCGCCCAGGGGTCCCGCACGAGCAGTACTTC. As protein: CASSRPGVPHEQYF.

The chain uses TRBV9 and TRBJ2-1, with 8 bases lining up with TRBD1. Germline values: CDR1 SGDLS, CDR2 YYNGEE. V lost 2 bases and J lost 1; bases outside the gene matches: 11. The CDR3 consists of 18 residues. The DNA for the CDR3 is TGTGCCAGCAGCGTTAGATCGACCGGGACAGGATCCTACAATGAGCAGTTCTTC. Protein sequence: CASSVRSTGTGSYNEQFF.

The chain couples TRBV7-9 to TRBJ2-7; perhaps TRBD1 as D (6 bases). CDR1 and CDR2 from the germline V gene are SEHNR and FQNEAQ (reference sequence). V was trimmed by 6 bases and J by 1 base, leaving 10 bases between them. The CDR3 loop spans 13 amino acids. The CDR3: CASRHGQSYEQYF. DNA of the CDR3: TGTGCCAGCAGGCACGGACAGTCCTACGAGCAGTACTTC.

About this clone itself: The identical CDR3 is also encoded by other nucleotide sequences in the sample. J is TRBJ2-7 and V is TRBV9; no definite D call. The germline V and J ends were trimmed by 4 bases and 3 bases, with 8 bases remaining between them. The CDR3 is 12 amino acids. Germline V gene data show CDR1 as SGDLS and CDR2 as YYNGEE. The CDR3 bases are TGTGCCAGCAGCCCCACTGGCTACGAGCAGTACTTC. This translates into CASSPTGYEQYF.

The chain joins TRBV28 to TRBJ1-2; D may be TRBD1 (6 bases). Trimming removed 8 bases from V and 4 bases from J, with 14 bases in between. CDR1 is MDHEN and CDR2 is SYDVKM in the germline V gene. The CDR3 extends over 13 amino acids. The CDR3 region is CASFSGALYGYTF. CDR3 sequence (DNA): TGTGCCAGCTTCTCAGGGGCGCTCTATGGCTACACCTTC.

This rearrangement joins TRBV28 to TRBJ1-5; 8 bases map to TRBD1. This CDR3 is built from 13 residues. CDR1 is MDHEN, CDR2 SYDVKM, per germline. V was pared by 5 bases and J by 6 bases, with 3 bases of the junction left unmatched. The CDR3 DNA follows: TGTGCCAGCAGTCCGGACAGGGCTCAGCCCCAGCATTTT. It encodes CASSPDRAQPQHF.

This CDR3 reads CASSSGLAENIQYF. DNA for the CDR3: TGTGCCAGCAGTTCCGGACTAGCGGAAAACATTCAGTACTTC. V and J are TRBV27 and TRBJ2-4, with 10 positions matching TRBD2. Looked up from germline, CDR1 is MNHEY and CDR2 is SMNVEV (reference sequence). There are 14 residues in the CDR3. V was pared by 4 bases and J by 5 bases, with 2 bases of the junction left unmatched.